A single sample is the source of the 22 T cell receptor beta chains below, sequenced in a study of blood T cells in healthy people across ages. A second roughly 6 to 12 cycle PCR used barcoded and J-beta primers. Via MiXCR, TCRdb re-called the 5' RACE reads, giving one row per CDR3 protein. The sample holds under 2,000,000 distinct CDR3 sequences; roughly 49% are singletons and the top ten take 2.1%. The specimen was blood. The receptors here all came from a woman between 40 and 50 years old in good health.

This clonotype appeared a few times. The chain carries TRBV5-1 and TRBJ2-5, with TRBD1 as a possible D gene (6 bases). Germline V lookup: CDR1 SGHRS, CDR2 YFSETQ. The CDR3 spans 16 residues. Trimming pared 0 bases from V and 2 bases from J, leaving 14 bases between. For the CDR3, the DNA is TGCGCCAGCAGCTTGGCTGCACAGGGACAACAAGAGACCCAGTACTTC. Its translation: CASSLAAQGQQETQYF.

This clonotype was seen a handful of times. This chain connects TRBV29-1 to TRBJ2-3, with TRBD1 identical over 9 bases. V lost 3 bases and J lost 9; bases outside the gene matches: 7. CDR1 and CDR2 from the germline V gene are SQVTM and ANQGSEA. This CDR3 is 13 amino acids long. CDR3 bases: TGCAGCGTTGATAGGGACAGGGCTGGGACGCAGTATTTT. Protein product: CSVDRDRAGTQYF.

This chain uses TRBV29-1 with TRBJ1-2, with unresolved D. V gave up 0 bases and J gave up 8 bases, with 7 bases separating them. The V gene's germline CDR1 is SQVTM and CDR2 ANQGSEA. CDR3 size: 11 residues. CDR3 sequence (DNA): TGCAGCGTTGAAGATCCGGCCGGCTACACCTTC. Protein product: CSVEDPAGYTF.

The CDR3 DNA reads TGCAGTGCTAGAGATGATTATGGGACAGGGGGTTATGGCTACACCTTC. Translated, it gives CSARDDYGTGGYGYTF. V usage is TRBV20-1 and J usage is TRBJ1-2; TRBD1 aligns across 11 bases. The CDR3 length is 16 residues. J lost 5 bases, V lost 0 bases, and 8 bases had no gene match. From germline, CDR1 is DFQATT and CDR2 SNEGSKA (reference sequence).

The J gene is TRBJ1-2, the V gene TRBV28; no reliable D call. The CDR3 runs 12 residues. V was shortened by 2 bases and J by 8 bases, with 9 bases between the two germline ends. Germline-derived CDR1 and CDR2 are MDHEN and SYDVKM. As DNA, the CDR3 is TGTGCCAGCAGTTTAGTCGAGGAAGGCTACACCTTC. Encoded protein: CASSLVEEGYTF.

The table lists this clonotype with a count of one. This chain connects TRBV29-1 to TRBJ2-1, with D tentatively TRBD2 (6 bases). The V and J ends lost 5 bases and 7 bases respectively, with 18 bases between them. CDR1 is SQVTM and CDR2 is ANQGSEA in the germline V gene. The CDR3 sequence is 14 residues long. Here the CDR3 reads CSVSSRLVINEQFF. The CDR3, as DNA: TGCAGCGTTAGTTCGAGACTAGTGATAAATGAGCAGTTCTTC.

This chain links TRBV7-2 with TRBJ2-3; 10 bases fit TRBD2. The CDR3 is made up of 16 amino acids. Germline V gene lookup returns CDR1 SGHTA and CDR2 FQGNSA. V shed 6 bases and J 0 bases; nucleotides not matched to a gene: 6. DNA for the CDR3: TGTGCCAGCAGTCTACTAGCGGGGCCAAGCACAGATACGCAGTATTTT. It yields the protein CASSLLAGPSTDTQYF.

The chain uses TRBV6-6 and TRBJ2-3, with 9 bases identical to TRBD2. Germline V gene data show CDR1 as MNHNY and CDR2 as SVGAGI (reference sequence). After removal of 2 bases from V and 6 bases from J, the junction contained 6 bases not matched to a gene. The CDR3 length is 15 residues. The CDR3 reads CASSYGSGGGDTQYF. CDR3 nucleotide sequence: TGTGCCAGCAGTTACGGTAGCGGGGGAGGGGATACGCAGTATTTT.

The chain couples TRBV11-2 to TRBJ2-7, with D possibly matching TRBD1 (5 bases). This CDR3 region has 12 residues. Germline lookup yields CDR1 SGHAT and CDR2 FQNNGV. V lost 7 bases to trimming and J lost 7 bases, with 14 bases between them. DNA of the CDR3: TGTGCCAGCAACTTGGGGCTAGGAGAGCAGTACTTC. It encodes CASNLGLGEQYF.

V and J are TRBV20-1 and TRBJ2-7, with D perhaps being TRBD1 or TRBD2 (5 bases each). Germline V gene data show CDR1 as DFQATT and CDR2 as SNEGSKA (reference sequence). V lost 3 bases to trimming and J lost 7 bases, with 16 bases between them. This CDR3 spans 13 amino acids. The CDR3 region is CSASLTGTGEQYF. CDR3 DNA: TGCAGTGCTAGCCTGACGGGGACGGGGGAGCAGTACTTC.

The chain has TRBV3-1 and TRBJ2-7, with unresolved D. CDR3 size: 13 residues. V lost 1 base and J 7 bases, leaving 11 bases between the germline ends. Germline CDR1 LGHDT, CDR2 YNNKEL (reference sequence). The DNA for the CDR3 is TGTGCCAGCAGCCAAGGCTTGCCTCTGGAGCAGTACTTC. It codes for CASSQGLPLEQYF.

This clonotype was seen only a few times. The chain carries TRBV3-1 and TRBJ2-1; 7 bases agree with TRBD1. Germline V gene sequence: CDR1 LGHDT, CDR2 YNNKEL (reference sequence). V lost 0 bases to trimming and J lost 7 bases; unmatched junction nucleotides: 12. The length of the CDR3 is 17 residues. The chain's CDR3 is CASSQDVNRGFRNEQFF. The CDR3 nucleotides are TGTGCCAGCAGCCAAGATGTTAACAGGGGTTTTCGGAATGAGCAGTTCTTC.

The chain joins TRBV6-5 to TRBJ1-4; D ambiguous. This CDR3 has 15 amino acids. Germline CDR1 is MNHEY and CDR2 is SVGAGI. V was pared by 5 bases and J by 1 base, with 11 bases between. The CDR3 protein is CASSTGMVTNEKLFF. The CDR3 coding sequence is TGTGCCAGCAGTACCGGGATGGTAACTAATGAAAAACTGTTTTTT.

CDR3: CASVGQNSYEQYF. CDR3 sequence (DNA): TGTGCCAGCGTGGGACAGAACTCCTACGAGCAGTACTTC. The V and J genes are TRBV6-5 and TRBJ2-7; 7 positions match TRBD1. The junction had 4 bases not matched to a gene; V was cut back by 8 bases and J by 0 bases. CDR3 length: 13 amino acids. The germline V gene encodes CDR1 MNHEY and CDR2 SVGAGI.

The rearrangement joins TRBV5-5 to TRBJ2-5; D not certain. Germline lookup yields CDR1 SGHKS and CDR2 YYEKEE (reference sequence). The ends were cut back, 3 bases at V and 0 bases at J, with 12 bases in the middle. The CDR3 runs to 15 residues. The CDR3 sequence: CASSSEIQYQETQYF. Here the CDR3 DNA reads TGTGCCAGCAGCTCGGAAATCCAGTACCAAGAGACCCAGTACTTC.

The chain recombines TRBV2 with TRBJ2-1; no firm D call. The better agreement between TRBJ2-7 and the DNA end casts doubt on the J call. Looked up from germline, CDR1 is SNHLY and CDR2 is FYNNEI. CDR3 size: 12 residues. In DNA form, the CDR3 reads TGTGCCAGCATTGGACCGTTATACGAGCAGTACTTC. Amino acids: CASIGPLYEQYF.

This clonotype has just a few counts. The gene calls are TRBV6-5 and TRBJ1-2; 7 bases agree with TRBD1. Looked up from germline, CDR1 is MNHEY and CDR2 is SVGAGI. The CDR3 runs to 16 residues. V was pared by 5 bases and J by 5 bases, with 14 bases of the junction left unmatched. In DNA, the CDR3 is TGTGCCAGCAGTCCCGGGACAGCCGAGAGGGGTTATGGCTACACCTTC. It encodes CASSPGTAERGYGYTF.

In its sample, this clonotype was seen a few times. The chain recombines TRBV28 with TRBJ2-5; D remains ambiguous. CDR3 size: 16 residues. Trimming took 4 bases from V and 0 from J, leaving 15 bases between them. Germline CDR1 MDHEN, CDR2 SYDVKM. As DNA, the CDR3 is TGTGCCAGCAGTTCCCCTCGTCGGGTGGACCAAGAGACCCAGTACTTC. Residues: CASSSPRRVDQETQYF.

The chain couples TRBV12-3 or TRBV12-4 to TRBJ1-1; no firm D call. The CDR3 has 15 residues. Between the trimmed V and J ends, which lost 1 base and 1 base, there was a span of 10 bases. The CDR3 loop is CASSLGHPPNTEAFF. CDR3 nucleotides: TGTGCCAGCAGTTTAGGCCACCCCCCGAACACTGAAGCTTTCTTT.

In regard to this clonotype: The junction differs from germline at one of its ends, possibly a read error. The rearrangement joins TRBV9 to TRBJ2-3, with a weak D call TRBD2 (6 bases). Germline assignment: CDR1 SGDLS and CDR2 YYNGEE. The length of the CDR3 is 15 residues. The CDR3 coding sequence is TGTGTCAGCAGCGTAGTGAATAGCGGTACAGATACGCAGTATTTT. This gives the protein CVSSVVNSGTDTQYF.

This clonotype was found a few times. The rearrangement links TRBV2 to TRBJ2-4; D is possibly TRBD1 or TRBD2 (5 bases each). V gave up 6 bases and J gave up 6 bases, with 6 bases separating them. This CDR3 contains 11 residues. Per the germline V gene, CDR1 is SNHLY and CDR2 is FYNNEI. For the CDR3, the DNA is TGTGCCAGCAGGGGACCAAACATTCAGTACTTC. Its translation: CASRGPNIQYF.

This chain joins TRBV3-1 and TRBJ2-1; 7 nucleotides match TRBD1. Trimming cost V 2 bases and J 7 bases; bases outside gene matches: 5. Germline CDR1 LGHDT, CDR2 YNNKEL (reference sequence). The CDR3 length is 14 residues. CDR3 sequence (DNA): TGTGCCAGCAGCCAAACCGACAGGGATAATGAGCAGTTCTTC. This translates into CASSQTDRDNEQFF.